A single sample gave rise to the 28 T cell receptor beta chains below, sequenced in a study of neoadjuvant nivolumab and ipilimumab in lung cancer. TCRdb's table, derived via immunoSEQ multiplex PCR, lists solely in-frame clones and lacks some. The sample has about 17,000 clones, 60% to 80% seen once; the top ten hold under 8.5%. Sample: tumor tissue, taken after neoadjuvant nivolumab, alone or with ipilimumab, at or shortly before surgery. Every receptor here comes from an adult with non-small cell lung cancer.

V gene TRBV7-3 combines with J gene TRBJ2-5, with D maybe TRBD1 (5 bases). Trimming cost V 3 bases and J 3 bases, with 8 bases left between them. There are 13 residues in the CDR3. The V gene's germline CDR1 is SGHTA and CDR2 FQGTGA. The CDR3 here is CASSLVREETQYF. The CDR3 DNA reads as TGTGCCAGCAGCTTGGTCAGGGAAGAGACCCAGTACTTC.

This clone was detected only once. The rearrangement joins TRBV19 to TRBJ2-3; D is undetermined. CDR1 is LNHDA, CDR2 SQIVND, per germline (reference sequence). Trimming left V 0 bases short and J 6 bases short, with 10 bases between. The CDR3 contains 14 residues. CDR3 sequence: CASSIDPGSDTQYF. DNA for the CDR3: TGTGCCAGTAGTATAGACCCCGGGTCCGATACGCAGTATTTT.

The chain joins TRBV7-2 to TRBJ2-3; 9 bases are a match to TRBD2. This CDR3 contains 14 residues. The trim removed 5 bases at V and 4 bases at J, leaving 4 bases unmatched. Per germline, CDR1 SGHTA and CDR2 FQGNSA. The CDR3 sequence: CASSRGGAADTQYF. CDR3 nucleotide sequence: TGTGCCAGCAGCCGCGGGGGGGCCGCAGATACGCAGTATTTT.

The chain uses TRBV7-8 and TRBJ1-1; D not certain. Trimming removed 5 bases from V and 6 bases from J, with 10 bases in between. The CDR3 is 12 residues long. Germline V gene lookup returns CDR1 SGHVS and CDR2 FQNEAQ. The CDR3 bases are TGTGCCAGCAGCGGAGCCGGACCTGAAGCTTTCTTT. This codes for CASSGAGPEAFF.

V is TRBV9 and J is TRBJ1-4; tentatively, D is TRBD1 (6 bases). The CDR3 consists of 15 residues. V was pared by 0 bases and J by 5 bases, with 11 bases between. Germline lookup yields CDR1 SGDLS and CDR2 YYNGEE. In nucleotides, the CDR3 is TGTGCCAGCAGCGTAGCTACAGGGTACAATGAAAAACTGTTTTTT. This sequence encodes CASSVATGYNEKLFF.

The chain combines TRBV19 with TRBJ2-7; D is ambiguous. The CDR3 is 13 residues long. From germline, CDR1 is LNHDA and CDR2 SQIVND (reference sequence). V lost 3 bases and J lost 3, with 9 bases in between. The CDR3 nucleotides read TGTGCCAGTAGTATTCACCTAGACTACGAGCAGTACTTC. Its translation is CASSIHLDYEQYF.

The chain recombines TRBV6-6 with TRBJ1-3; tentatively, D is TRBD1 (5 bases). The V end lost 2 bases, the J end lost 0 bases, and 8 bases lay between the germline ends. The CDR3 consists of 15 residues. Germline V lookup: CDR1 MNHNY, CDR2 SVGAGI (reference sequence). Here the CDR3 DNA reads TGTGCCAGCAGTTACAACAGGCCCTCTGGAAACACCATATATTTT. It translates to CASSYNRPSGNTIYF.

The chain links TRBV9 to TRBJ2-7; D gene unclear. Germline CDR1 SGDLS, CDR2 YYNGEE. Deletions cut 2 bases from V and 1 base from J, with 13 bases between. The CDR3 is made up of 15 amino acids. CDR3 residues: CASSVLGDESYEQYF. The CDR3 bases are TGTGCCAGCAGCGTCCTTGGCGACGAATCCTACGAGCAGTACTTC.

The chain employs TRBV30 and TRBJ2-5; no firm D call. Germline assignment: CDR1 GTSNPN and CDR2 SVGIG (reference sequence). V lost 3 bases to trimming and J lost 5 bases, with 16 bases between them. The CDR3 covers 14 residues. The CDR3 region has the DNA TGTGCCTGGAGCTCGGACGGTAGGAGTGAGACCCAGTACTTC. Protein: CAWSSDGRSETQYF.

About this clone: A junction end diverges from the germline sequence, so it may reflect a read error. The rearrangement links TRBV7-7 to TRBJ2-5; TRBD2 is a possible D gene (6 bases). This CDR3 has 14 residues. Germline V lookup: CDR1 SSHAT, CDR2 FNYEAQ (reference sequence). Here the CDR3 reads CASSLGGGSETQYF. The CDR3, as DNA: TGTGCTAGCAGCTTAGGTGGGGGGAGCGAGACCCAGTACTTC.

The rearrangement joins TRBV27 to TRBJ2-6; D not certain. V lost 3 bases to trimming and J lost 2 bases, with 11 bases between them. This CDR3 has 16 amino acids. Per germline, CDR1 MNHEY and CDR2 SMNVEV (reference sequence). As DNA, the CDR3 is TGTGCCAGCAGTTTTAGGTGGAACGCTGGGGCCAACGTCCTGACTTTC. Translation: CASSFRWNAGANVLTF.

By share, this clone ranks as medium-sized. This sequence joins TRBV7-3 and TRBJ1-1; 7 bases are a match to TRBD1. The germline CDR1 and CDR2 sequences are SGHTA and FQGTGA. Trimming removed 4 bases from V and 4 bases from J; junction bases left unmatched: 3. CDR3 size: 13 residues. Here the CDR3 reads CASSSPGGTEAFF. For the CDR3, the DNA is TGTGCCAGCAGCTCCCCAGGGGGCACTGAAGCTTTCTTT. Using reference TRBV7-3 and TRBJ1-1 for the parts outside the CDR3, the full variable domain is GAGVSQTPSNKVTEKGKYVELRCDPISGHTALYWYRQSLGQGPEFLIYFQGTGAADDSGLPNDRFFAVRPEGSVSTLKIQRTERGDSAVYLCASSSPGGTEAFFGQGTRLTVV.

V usage is TRBV27 and J usage is TRBJ2-7; TRBD1 agrees at 8 bases. With 1 base clipped from V and 4 bases from J, the junction kept 12 bases outside the gene matches. Germline-derived CDR1 and CDR2 are MNHEY and SMNVEV (reference sequence). The CDR3 consists of 17 residues. This CDR3 reads CASSLLRKTGALYEQYF. CDR3 nucleotides: TGTGCCAGCAGTTTATTGCGGAAGACAGGGGCCCTTTACGAGCAGTACTTC.

This clone was counted only a few times. The chain couples TRBV30 to TRBJ2-3; weak D call: TRBD1 (6 bases). Looked up from germline, CDR1 is GTSNPN and CDR2 is SVGIG (reference sequence). This CDR3 has 12 residues. Trimming took 0 bases from V and 5 from J, leaving 6 bases between them. CDR3 coding DNA: TGTGCCTGGAGTGTAGGGGGAGATACGCAGTATTTT. This translates into CAWSVGGDTQYF.

This clone has a handful of counts. J is TRBJ1-5 and V is TRBV18; 8 nucleotides agree with TRBD1. There are 13 residues in the CDR3. Trimming at V came to 5 bases and at J to 7 bases, leaving 4 bases not matched to a gene. Per the germline V gene, CDR1 is KGHSH and CDR2 is LQKENI. CDR3 bases: TGTGCCAGCTCAGGACAGGGCGAGCAGCCCCAGCATTTT. It encodes CASSGQGEQPQHF. The variable domain in full, completed from reference TRBV18 and TRBJ1-5, reads NAGVMQNPRHLVRRRGQEARLRCSPMKGHSHVYWYRQLPEEGLKFMVYLQKENIIDESGMPKERFSAEFPKEGPSILRIQQVVRGDSAAYFCASSGQGEQPQHFGDGTRLSIL.

The chain carries TRBV4-3 and TRBJ1-6; a weak D match, TRBD1 (5 bases). Germline-derived CDR1 and CDR2 are LGHNA and YSLEER. The CDR3 consists of 14 residues. V lost 4 bases, J lost 9 bases, and 13 bases lay in between. The CDR3 reads CASSPQGWSSPLHF. In DNA, the CDR3 is TGCGCCAGCAGCCCCCAGGGATGGAGTTCACCCCTCCACTTT.

This clone was found a few times. This chain joins TRBV10-2 and TRBJ1-2; D is perhaps TRBD1 (6 bases). The CDR3 runs 14 residues. CDR1 and CDR2 (germline): WSHSY, SAAADI. V lost 4 bases, J lost 5 bases, and 14 bases lay in between. CDR3 coding DNA: TGCGCCAGCAGTGCGAGGGGGGACTTTTATGGCTACACCTTC. Protein product: CASSARGDFYGYTF.

The rearrangement links TRBV18 to TRBJ2-1, with TRBD2 identical over 15 bases. This CDR3 is 18 amino acids long. J gave up 6 bases and V 5 bases, and 11 bases lay outside the gene matches. Germline loops: CDR1 KGHSH, CDR2 LQKENI. The CDR3 reads CASSSAGTSGGRSNEQFF. The DNA of the CDR3 is TGTGCCAGCTCATCTGCCGGGACTAGCGGGGGGAGGAGCAATGAGCAGTTCTTC.

V is TRBV10-3 and J is TRBJ1-2, with 9 bases fitting TRBD1. Germline loops: CDR1 ENHRY, CDR2 SYGVKD. V shed 6 bases and J 5 bases; nucleotides not matched to a gene: 4. This CDR3 spans 13 amino acids. The CDR3 DNA follows: TGTGCCATCAGGGGACAGGGAGGGTATGGCTACACCTTC. It codes for CAIRGQGGYGYTF.

The chain has TRBV18 and TRBJ2-7, with 8 bases aligning to TRBD2. The germline gives CDR1 KGHSH, CDR2 LQKENI. The J segment lost 3 bases and the V segment lost 3 bases, leaving 1 base of the junction unmatched. The CDR3 has 13 residues. The CDR3 bases are TGTGCCAGCTCACCCGGGACTAGCTACGAGCAGTACTTC. It translates to CASSPGTSYEQYF.

This sequence joins TRBV9 and TRBJ2-3; D uncertain. The germline gives CDR1 SGDLS, CDR2 YYNGEE. The CDR3 runs 11 residues. V was trimmed by 2 bases and J by 5 bases, leaving 3 bases between them. Written as DNA, the CDR3 is TGTGCCAGCAGCGTTGGAGATACGCAGTATTTT. Protein: CASSVGDTQYF.

The rearrangement uses TRBV4-1 and TRBJ1-5; D is unresolved. This CDR3 comprises 16 residues. Germline CDR1 reads MGHRA; CDR2 reads YSYEKL. The ends were cut back, 3 bases at V and 1 base at J, with 13 bases in the middle. CDR3 in DNA: TGCGCCAGCAGCCAGGATTCCTCGGGAAGCAATCAGCCCCAGCATTTT. Its protein is CASSQDSSGSNQPQHF.

This clone came up a few times. The rearrangement joins TRBV7-2 to TRBJ2-1; D gene unclear. V was cut by 4 bases and J by 4 bases, with 5 bases left in between. CDR3 length: 12 amino acids. CDR1 is SGHTA, CDR2 FQGNSA, per germline. In DNA form, the CDR3 reads TGTGCCAGCAGCTCATTTTACAATGAGCAGTTCTTC. Protein: CASSSFYNEQFF.

The CDR3 region is CASSMGQSTDTQYF. As DNA, the CDR3 is TGTGCCAGTAGTATGGGCCAGTCCACAGATACGCAGTATTTT. The chain has TRBV19 and TRBJ2-3, with unresolved D. Germline values: CDR1 LNHDA, CDR2 SQIVND (reference sequence). V dropped 3 bases and J dropped 2 bases, with 9 bases sitting between them. The CDR3 is made up of 14 amino acids.

The chain recombines TRBV13 with TRBJ1-4; maybe TRBD1 (6 bases). Germline assignment: CDR1 PRHDT and CDR2 FYEKMQ (reference sequence). The V and J ends lost 5 bases and 0 bases respectively, with 13 bases between them. The CDR3 is 16 amino acids. CDR3 nucleotides: TGTGCCAGCAGCAGCTCCAGGGGCGCAACTAATGAAAAACTGTTTTTT. Amino acid sequence: CASSSSRGATNEKLFF.

V is TRBV5-1 and J is TRBJ1-3; D not resolved. The CDR3 runs to 15 residues. With 4 bases removed from V and 0 bases from J, the gap between germline ends came to 11 bases. The germline V gene encodes CDR1 SGHRS and CDR2 YFSETQ. CDR3: CASSPAMSSGNTIYF. DNA of the CDR3: TGCGCCAGCAGCCCGGCCATGAGCTCTGGAAACACCATATATTTT.

The chain combines TRBV6-6 with TRBJ2-5; 7 bases fit TRBD1. The germline V gene has CDR1 MNHNY and CDR2 SVGAGI (reference sequence). The CDR3 runs 15 residues. V lost 5 bases, J lost 5 bases, and 11 bases stayed unmatched. CDR3 in DNA: TGTGCCAGCAGTGCCGCGGCAGGGGGTTCGGAGACCCAGTACTTC. This sequence encodes CASSAAAGGSETQYF.

The chain carries TRBV30 and TRBJ1-2, with D hard to call. The CDR3 is 12 residues long. Germline V lookup: CDR1 GTSNPN, CDR2 SVGIG (reference sequence). V lost 5 bases to trimming and J lost 8 bases, with 15 bases between them. This chain's CDR3 is CAWGPPDLGYTF. The CDR3 region has the DNA TGTGCCTGGGGCCCTCCGGACTTGGGCTACACCTTC.